These 21 T cell receptor beta chains originate from one sample sequenced in a study of blood T cell repertoires in COVID-19. Sequenced by immunoSEQ multiplex PCR; TCRdb stores in-frame clones only, minus some. The sample carries about 110,000 clones, 80% to 85% recorded once. The sequenced material came from peripheral blood. These receptors originate from a man in his 70s with acute or convalescent COVID-19.

V and J are TRBV15 and TRBJ2-3; TRBD2 agrees at 9 bases. CDR1 LNHNV and CDR2 YYDKDF come from the germline V gene (reference sequence). Germline trimming cut 5 bases from V and 3 bases from J; bases unmatched to any gene: 12. This CDR3 is built from 17 residues. DNA for the CDR3: TGTGCCACCAGCCCCGCCCTCCTAGCGGGGTTGACAGATACGCAGTATTTT. Its protein product is CATSPALLAGLTDTQYF.

The chain uses TRBV28 and TRBJ2-1; TRBD2 agrees at 8 bases. The germline CDR1 and CDR2 sequences are MDHEN and SYDVKM. The CDR3 loop spans 16 amino acids. Unmatched junction bases numbered 5, after V lost 1 base and J lost 3 bases. This chain's CDR3 is CASSLSGTRYYNEQFF. CDR3 bases: TGTGCCAGCAGTTTATCAGGGACTAGGTACTACAATGAGCAGTTCTTC.

The chain recombines TRBV2 with TRBJ2-5; perhaps TRBD1 as D (6 bases). V was cut by 5 bases and J by 4 bases, with 14 bases left in between. The CDR3 covers 14 residues. CDR1 is SNHLY, CDR2 FYNNEI, per germline. The CDR3 here is CASSPGTRIETQYF. Written as DNA, the CDR3 is TGTGCCAGCAGTCCCGGGACAAGGATAGAGACCCAGTACTTC.

The chain links TRBV6-1 to TRBJ2-1; TRBD2 agrees at 13 bases. The CDR3 extends over 17 amino acids. V lost 3 bases and J lost 3; bases outside the gene matches: 5. Germline-derived CDR1 and CDR2 are MNHNS and SASEGT. CDR3 nucleotide sequence: TGTGCCAGCAGTGAGAGACTAGCGGGAGGAGTCTACAATGAGCAGTTCTTC. Its protein is CASSERLAGGVYNEQFF.

This chain joins TRBV15 and TRBJ1-3, with a weak D call TRBD1 (6 bases). CDR3 size: 16 residues. V was pared by 0 bases and J by 0 bases, with 9 bases between. The germline CDR1 and CDR2 sequences are LNHNV and YYDKDF (reference sequence). This CDR3 is CATSRERQASGNTIYF. In DNA form, the CDR3 reads TGTGCCACCAGCAGAGAGCGACAGGCCTCTGGAAACACCATATATTTT.

This chain joins TRBV28 and TRBJ1-1, with TRBD1 identical over 9 bases. V trimming: 8 bases; J trimming: 11 bases; junction bases outside the gene matches: 18. The germline CDR1 and CDR2 sequences are MDHEN and SYDVKM. The CDR3 is 15 amino acids. CDR3 sequence (DNA): TGTGCCAGCGGTTCCGGGACAGGGCGGATTCAACGGGCTTTCTTT. It yields the protein CASGSGTGRIQRAFF.

The rearrangement links TRBV6-1 to TRBJ2-7, with TRBD2 identical over 10 bases. Trimming removed 2 bases from V and 2 bases from J; junction bases left unmatched: 3. The CDR3 consists of 15 residues. Germline values: CDR1 MNHNS, CDR2 SASEGT. The CDR3 is CASSETLAGPYEQYF. CDR3 sequence (DNA): TGTGCCAGCAGTGAAACACTAGCGGGGCCCTACGAGCAGTACTTC.

This clone was seen a single time. The gene calls are TRBV28 and TRBJ1-5, with TRBD1 identical over 9 bases. This CDR3 is 16 amino acids long. V gave up 4 bases and J gave up 7 bases; unmatched junction bases: 11. Germline assignment: CDR1 MDHEN and CDR2 SYDVKM. The chain's CDR3 is CASSSKDRGARQPQHF. For the CDR3, the DNA is TGTGCCAGCAGTTCCAAAGACAGGGGGGCGCGACAGCCCCAGCATTTT.

This chain connects TRBV28 to TRBJ1-1; 9 bases map to TRBD1. The CDR3 spans 18 residues. With V trimmed by 5 bases and J by 3 bases, 16 bases remained unmatched. Germline CDR1 and CDR2: MDHEN and SYDVKM. Here the CDR3 reads CASSAVGQGGVLDTEAFF. For the CDR3, the DNA is TGTGCCAGCAGTGCCGTGGGACAGGGTGGAGTTTTAGACACTGAAGCTTTCTTT.

The genes are TRBV5-1 and TRBJ1-2; D call uncertain. V was trimmed by 0 bases and J by 0 bases, leaving 9 bases between them. CDR1 and CDR2 from the germline V gene are SGHRS and YFSETQ. The CDR3 length is 15 residues. CDR3 residues: CASSLGWSSNYGYTF. Written as DNA, the CDR3 is TGCGCCAGCAGCTTGGGCTGGAGTTCTAACTATGGCTACACCTTC.

The rearrangement uses TRBV15 and TRBJ1-5; D perhaps matches TRBD1 (5 bases). Trimming took 0 bases from V and 2 from J, leaving 8 bases between them. CDR1 LNHNV and CDR2 YYDKDF come from the germline V gene (reference sequence). The CDR3 length is 15 residues. In nucleotides, the CDR3 is TGTGCCACCAGCAGAGAACCACAGGGCAATCAGCCCCAGCATTTT. As protein: CATSREPQGNQPQHF.

The rearrangement links TRBV28 to TRBJ1-5, with TRBD1 matching 9 bases. Germline trimming cut 6 bases from V and 5 bases from J; bases unmatched to any gene: 8. The CDR3 runs 15 residues. In germline, CDR1 is MDHEN, CDR2 SYDVKM. The CDR3 protein is CASSRTGGGDQPQHF. DNA for the CDR3: TGTGCCAGCAGCCGTACAGGGGGCGGTGATCAGCCCCAGCATTTT.

In regard to this clone: Additional DNA sequences in this sample encode the identical CDR3. This chain uses TRBV10-3 with TRBJ1-5, with D possibly being TRBD1 (6 bases). The CDR3 consists of 13 residues. With 9 bases removed from V and 7 bases from J, the gap between germline ends came to 16 bases. The germline CDR1 and CDR2 sequences are ENHRY and SYGVKD. CDR3 nucleotides: TGTGCCATGACAGGAGCCCCTAGACAGCCCCAGCATTTT. It is translated as CAMTGAPRQPQHF.

The chain uses TRBV19 and TRBJ1-5; 8 bases align to TRBD1. Looked up from germline, CDR1 is LNHDA and CDR2 is SQIVND (reference sequence). The trim removed 10 bases at V and 8 bases at J, leaving 10 bases unmatched. The CDR3 consists of 13 residues. CDR3 residues: CATRDRGMEPQHF. In nucleotides, the CDR3 is TGTGCCACGCGAGACAGGGGCATGGAGCCCCAGCATTTT.

This chain links TRBV7-9 with TRBJ1-4; unclear D gene. The V and J ends lost 5 bases and 7 bases respectively, with 17 bases between them. Germline V gene sequence: CDR1 SEHNR, CDR2 FQNEAQ (reference sequence). The CDR3 loop spans 15 amino acids. CDR3 amino acids: CASSLRALPPEKLFF. CDR3 bases: TGTGCCAGCAGCCTACGTGCCCTCCCCCCTGAAAAACTGTTTTTT. Complete variable domain (other parts from reference TRBV7-9 and TRBJ1-4): DTGVSQNPRHKITKRGQNVTFRCDPISEHNRLYWYRQTLGQGPEFLTYFQNEAQLEKSRLLSDRFSAERPKGSFSTLEIQRTEQGDSAMYLCASSLRALPPEKLFFGSGTQLSVL.

This chain joins TRBV5-3 and TRBJ1-5; the D gene is possibly TRBD1 (6 bases). TRBV5-3 is an open reading frame, and its role is uncertain. Deletions cut 0 bases from V and 2 bases from J, with 21 bases between. The CDR3 is 19 residues long. CDR3 DNA sequence: TGTGCCAGAAGCTTGGCCCCTTACGCGGGGGCCTGTGGCAATCAGCCCCAGCATTTT. As protein: CARSLAPYAGACGNQPQHF.

V gene TRBV6-2 or TRBV6-3 combines with J gene TRBJ2-7; the D gene is possibly TRBD1 (5 bases). Germline V lookup: CDR1 MNHEY, CDR2 SVGEGT. Trimming removed 6 bases from V and 0 bases from J, with 12 bases in between. This CDR3 contains 14 residues. The CDR3 is CASSTGSSSYEQYF. The CDR3 DNA follows: TGTGCCAGCAGCACAGGATCCAGCTCCTACGAGCAGTACTTC.

The chain combines TRBV5-4 with TRBJ2-2; 7 bases align to TRBD2. Losses at the gene ends were 3 bases for V and 9 bases for J; bases not matched to a gene: 5. The CDR3 consists of 13 residues. The germline V gene has CDR1 SGHNT and CDR2 YYREEE (reference sequence). The CDR3 protein is CASSSGGNRELFF. For the CDR3, the DNA is TGTGCCAGCAGCTCGGGGGGTAACAGGGAGCTGTTTTTT.

The genes are TRBV10-1 and TRBJ2-7, with a weak D call TRBD2 (5 bases). Germline lookup yields CDR1 WNHNN and CDR2 SYGVQD (reference sequence). The CDR3 length is 15 residues. V shed 5 bases and J shed 5 bases, with 19 bases lying between them. The CDR3 region has the DNA TGCGCCAGCAGTCCCCATATCGGGAAGTGGCACGAGCAGTACTTC. Translating gives CASSPHIGKWHEQYF.

The chain recombines TRBV24-1 with TRBJ1-2; 9 bases agree with TRBD1. V lost 6 bases to trimming and J lost 1 base; unmatched junction nucleotides: 5. CDR1 is KGHDR and CDR2 is SFDVKD in the germline V gene. This CDR3 comprises 15 residues. CDR3 residues: CATSTRQGDNYGYTF. CDR3 bases: TGTGCCACCAGTACCCGACAGGGGGATAACTATGGCTACACCTTC.

This chain joins TRBV28 and TRBJ2-2; possible D gene TRBD1, 5 bases. Germline CDR1 MDHEN, CDR2 SYDVKM. The CDR3 sequence is 13 residues long. The CDR3 nucleotides are TGTGGGTCCGAGACAGCGAACACCGGGGAGCTGTTTTTT. Translated: CGSETANTGELFF.